This T cell receptor (beta chain) was documented in a study of graft-versus-host responses after intestinal transplantation. Study-level information: All recipients were transplanted with multivisceral, liver-intestinal, or isolated intestinal grafts.

Clones were sequenced by immunoSEQ multiplex PCR, and TCRdb holds only the in-frame ones, with some missing. This sample yields 85,000 to 90,000 clones, of which under 95% are seen a single time; approximately 0.33% belongs to the top ten. Trimming shortened V by 4 bases and J by 3 bases, and 15 bases separated the two germline ends. The CDR3 has 15 amino acids. The germline V gene encodes CDR1 SGHDN and CDR2 FVKESK. This clone came up once. Its antigen is unidentified. The study, taken as a whole, reports: GvH clones occurred in recipient marrow; some first appeared in ileum or blood.

This chain links TRBV14 with TRBJ1-2; D perhaps matches TRBD1 (6 bases). Here the sequenced sample was unstimulated CD4+ T cells sorted from spleen or lymph node cells, taken before transplant. This clonotype originated in a human donor who was the organ donor for an intestinal transplant. The CDR3 sequence: CASSLFQGRDYGYTF. CDR3 DNA: TGTGCCAGCAGCCTATTTCAGGGGCGCGACTATGGCTACACCTTC.